This passage covers 14 T cell receptor beta chains from one sample sequenced in a study of neurological immune-mediated disorders. TCRdb processed the 5' RACE reads anew with MiXCR; each CDR3 protein has one entry. The sample holds roughly 100,000 distinct CDR3 sequences, 3.5% seen once. Source material: PBMCs. The receptors come from a young woman with multiple sclerosis.

This clonotype was found many times. This rearrangement joins TRBV7-6 to TRBJ2-2; 12 nucleotides line up with TRBD2. The junction had 8 bases not matched to a gene; V was cut back by 2 bases and J by 4 bases. CDR1 SGHVS and CDR2 FNYEAQ come from the germline V gene. The CDR3 has 18 amino acids. The CDR3 reads CASSLLTSGRYSTGELFF. The CDR3 DNA reads TGTGCCAGCAGCTTACTAACTAGCGGGAGGTATAGCACCGGGGAGCTGTTTTTT.

This clonotype was found many times. This chain links TRBV7-2 with TRBJ1-3, with D perhaps TRBD1 (6 bases). Germline V gene data show CDR1 as SGHTA and CDR2 as FQGNSA. The CDR3 consists of 15 residues. Trimming shortened V by 1 base and J by 3 bases, and 10 bases separated the two germline ends. The CDR3 DNA follows: TGTGCCAGCAGCTTAGGGGGGGCGGGTGGAAACACCATATATTTT. Amino acids: CASSLGGAGGNTIYF.

Ten or more counts support this clonotype. This chain links TRBV5-1 with TRBJ2-1, with D perhaps TRBD2 (6 bases). Germline assignment: CDR1 SGHRS and CDR2 YFSETQ. The V and J ends lost 0 bases and 4 bases respectively, with 14 bases between them. CDR3 length equals 16 residues. In nucleotides, the CDR3 is TGCGCCAGCAGCTTGGCCGGGGGACTCGGGTACAATGAGCAGTTCTTC. Amino acid sequence: CASSLAGGLGYNEQFF.

The table lists this clonotype with many counts. The chain couples TRBV20-1 to TRBJ2-5; a possible D gene is TRBD1 (6 bases). Germline CDR1 reads DFQATT; CDR2 reads SNEGSKA (reference sequence). Trimming cost V 6 bases and J 5 bases, with 13 bases left between them. This CDR3 is built from 12 residues. CDR3 coding DNA: TGCAGTGCCCTAACAGGGCAGGAGACCCAGTACTTC. Translating gives CSALTGQETQYF.

This clonotype showed up many times. The chain couples TRBV15 to TRBJ2-1, with a possible D match to TRBD2 (6 bases). Trimming removed 3 bases from V and 1 base from J, with 13 bases in between. Germline V CDR1 and CDR2: LNHNV, YYDKDF (reference sequence). CDR3 size: 16 residues. DNA for the CDR3: TGTGCCACCAGCAGCTCCCCCGGGGGATCCTACAATGAGCAGTTCTTC. The encoded protein is CATSSSPGGSYNEQFF.

This clonotype was observed at least ten times. V and J are TRBV5-5 and TRBJ2-7; the D gene could be TRBD1 or TRBD2 (6 bases each). The V gene's germline CDR1 is SGHKS and CDR2 YYEKEE (reference sequence). With 4 bases removed from V and 3 bases from J, the gap between germline ends came to 17 bases. The CDR3 totals 15 residues. DNA for the CDR3: TGTGCCAGCAGCATCTGGTGGGGGGCCGACTACGAGCAGTACTTC. It specifies CASSIWWGADYEQYF.

This clonotype occurred many times. This chain joins TRBV7-8 and TRBJ1-4; 7 nucleotides line up with TRBD1. Germline CDR1 and CDR2: SGHVS and FQNEAQ. After removal of 5 bases from V and 7 bases from J, the junction contained 10 bases not matched to a gene. CDR3 length: 15 amino acids. Here the CDR3 DNA reads TGTGCCAGCAGCACCAACAGGGGTCCTTCTGAAAAACTGTTTTTT. It encodes CASSTNRGPSEKLFF.

This clonotype was seen ten or more times. The chain recombines TRBV12-3 or TRBV12-4 with TRBJ2-5, with no clear D. V was clipped by 1 base and J by 3 bases, with 6 bases between them. CDR3 length: 13 residues. The CDR3 DNA sequence: TGTGCCAGCAGTTTAGGGACGGAAGAGACCCAGTACTTC. It translates to CASSLGTEETQYF.

This clonotype has at least ten counts. This sequence joins TRBV5-1 and TRBJ1-1; 10 bases agree with TRBD1. Germline CDR1 SGHRS, CDR2 YFSETQ. This CDR3 comprises 14 residues. The J segment lost 3 bases and the V segment lost 3 bases, leaving 2 bases of the junction unmatched. In DNA, the CDR3 is TGCGCCAGCAGCTCGGACAGGGGGGACACTGAAGCTTTCTTT. Protein sequence: CASSSDRGDTEAFF.

At least ten counts were recorded for this clonotype. The rearrangement joins TRBV5-1 to TRBJ1-4; TRBD1 might be the D (6 bases). V dropped 4 bases and J dropped 5 bases, with 15 bases sitting between them. There are 15 residues in the CDR3. CDR1 is SGHRS, CDR2 YFSETQ, per germline. CDR3 protein: CASSQGGDTNEKLFF. Here the CDR3 DNA reads TGCGCCAGCAGCCAAGGAGGGGACACAAATGAAAAACTGTTTTTT.

This clonotype was observed at least ten times. V is TRBV20-1 and J is TRBJ1-5; D is unclear. V lost 6 bases to trimming and J lost 2 bases, with 11 bases between them. The CDR3 spans 13 residues. Germline assignment: CDR1 DFQATT and CDR2 SNEGSKA (reference sequence). The CDR3: CSAAATGNQPQHF. The CDR3 nucleotides read TGCAGTGCCGCAGCGACGGGCAATCAGCCCCAGCATTTT.

This clonotype was detected many times. The chain employs TRBV7-2 and TRBJ2-1, with a possible D match to TRBD1 (6 bases). V lost 5 bases and J lost 10, with 18 bases in between. This CDR3 is 14 amino acids long. The germline CDR1 and CDR2 sequences are SGHTA and FQGNSA. DNA of the CDR3: TGTGCCAGCAGCCGGGACAAAGTCTATGGGGAGCAGTTCTTC. Amino acid sequence: CASSRDKVYGEQFF.

This clonotype appeared many times. This chain joins TRBV20-1 and TRBJ2-7; 8 nucleotides match TRBD1. Trimming at V came to 7 bases and at J to 5 bases, leaving 13 bases not matched to a gene. Germline V gene lookup returns CDR1 DFQATT and CDR2 SNEGSKA (reference sequence). The CDR3 spans 14 residues. In DNA, the CDR3 is TGCAGTGTCCCACGTGACAGGGGTTACCACGAGCAGTACTTC. It codes for CSVPRDRGYHEQYF.

This clonotype was counted at least ten times. The chain recombines TRBV20-1 with TRBJ2-5; TRBD2 matches at 13 bases. The junction had 5 bases not matched to a gene; V was cut back by 6 bases and J by 1 base. This CDR3 is built from 15 residues. CDR1 is DFQATT, CDR2 SNEGSKA, per germline (reference sequence). The CDR3: CSATSGGAAQETQYF. The CDR3 DNA is TGCAGTGCAACTAGCGGGGGGGCCGCCCAAGAGACCCAGTACTTC.